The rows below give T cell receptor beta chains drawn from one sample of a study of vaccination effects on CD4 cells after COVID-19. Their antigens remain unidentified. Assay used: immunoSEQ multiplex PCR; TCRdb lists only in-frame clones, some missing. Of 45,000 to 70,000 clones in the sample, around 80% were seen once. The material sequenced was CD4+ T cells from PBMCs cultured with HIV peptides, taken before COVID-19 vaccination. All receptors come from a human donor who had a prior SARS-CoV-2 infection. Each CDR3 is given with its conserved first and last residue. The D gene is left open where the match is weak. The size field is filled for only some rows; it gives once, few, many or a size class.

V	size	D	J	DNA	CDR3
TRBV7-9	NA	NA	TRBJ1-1	TGTGCCAGCAGCTTAGACCCCGGGGTGACCACTGAAGCTTTCTTT	CASSLDPGVTTEAFF
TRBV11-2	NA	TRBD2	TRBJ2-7	TGTGCCAACAGCTTAGATCGGACTAGCGGATTTCCCTACGAGCAGTACTTC	CANSLDRTSGFPYEQYF
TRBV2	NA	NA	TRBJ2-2	TGTGCCAGCAGTTTCCGGGGAGAAGGACGGGAGCTGTTTTTT	CASSFRGEGRELFF
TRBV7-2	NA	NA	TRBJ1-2	TGTGCCAGCAGCTTCAGAAACTATGGCTACACCTTC	CASSFRNYGYTF
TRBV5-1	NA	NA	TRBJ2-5	TGCGCCAGCAGCTTGGCCGGCACCACCGCCGAGACCCAGTACTTC	CASSLAGTTAETQYF
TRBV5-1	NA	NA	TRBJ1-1	TGCGCCAGCAGCCCAAATCCTACAGGGATTGAAGCTTTCTTT	CASSPNPTGIEAFF
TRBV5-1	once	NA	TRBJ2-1	TGCGCCAGCAGCTTGAGCCCCCACGACGGGAATGAGCAGTTCTTC	CASSLSPHDGNEQFF
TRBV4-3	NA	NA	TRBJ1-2	TGCGCCAGCAGCATCCGGTACAGATTATATATAGGTGGCTACACCTTC	CASSIRYRLYIGGYTF
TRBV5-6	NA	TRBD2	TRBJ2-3	TGTGCCAGCACCTTTAGCGGGACTAGCACAGATACGCAGTATTTT	CASTFSGTSTDTQYF
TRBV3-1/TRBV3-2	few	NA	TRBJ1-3	TGTGCCAGCAGCCAGGCAGGGTCTGGAAACACCATATATTTT	CASSQAGSGNTIYF
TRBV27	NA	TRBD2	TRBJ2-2	TGTGCCAGCAGAACTCTGGGACTAGCGGGAGGAGGGTACACCGGGGAGCTGTTTTTT	CASRTLGLAGGGYTGELFF
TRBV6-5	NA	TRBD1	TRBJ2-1	TGTGCCAGCAGATTCTCCCGGACAGGCAATGAGCAGTTCTTC	CASRFSRTGNEQFF
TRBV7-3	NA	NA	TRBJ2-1	TGTGCCAGCAGCTTAAGTCCAGCGGGCTCCTACAATGAGCAGTTCTTC	CASSLSPAGSYNEQFF
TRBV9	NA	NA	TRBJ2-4	TGTGCCAGCAGCGCTACAGGACTACTTGACATTCAGTACTTC	CASSATGLLDIQYF
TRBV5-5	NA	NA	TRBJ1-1	TGTGCCAGCAGCTGGGTAGACAGAGAAGCTTTCTTT	CASSWVDREAFF
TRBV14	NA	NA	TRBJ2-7	TGTGCCAGCAGGAAGACTGGAACCTACGAGCAGTACTTC	CASRKTGTYEQYF
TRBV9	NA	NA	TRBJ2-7	TGTGCCAGCAGCCCCCGGACAGGGAGGGCCGAGCAGTACTTC	CASSPRTGRAEQYF
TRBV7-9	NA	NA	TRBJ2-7	TGTGCCAGCAGCTTGAAATTAGCAGGAGGGAGCTACGAGCAGTACTTC	CASSLKLAGGSYEQYF
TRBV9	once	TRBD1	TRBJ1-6	TGTGCCAGCAGCGCCAGGGGACAGGGTTATAATTCACCCCTCCACTTT	CASSARGQGYNSPLHF
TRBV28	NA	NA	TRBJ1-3	TGTGCCAGCAGTTTAGAGGGCTCCGATCATCCTTCTGGAAACACCATATATTTT	CASSLEGSDHPSGNTIYF
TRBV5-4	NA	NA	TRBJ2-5	TGTGCCAGCAGCTCTGTCCCAGAGACCCAGTACTTC	CASSSVPETQYF
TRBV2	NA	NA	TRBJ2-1	TGTGCCAGCAGTGAAGAACAGGGGCAGTTCTTC	CASSEEQGQFF
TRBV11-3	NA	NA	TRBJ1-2	TGTGCCAGCAGCTTACGTGGAGGGGACTATGGCTACACCTTC	CASSLRGGDYGYTF
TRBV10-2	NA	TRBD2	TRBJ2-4	TGCGCCAGCAGCCCCGGGGGGGGACTAGCCAAAAACATTCAGTACTTC	CASSPGGGLAKNIQYF
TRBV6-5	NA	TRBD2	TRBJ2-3	TGTGCCAGCCGAACTAGCGGGGTTCGGGATACGCAGTATTTT	CASRTSGVRDTQYF
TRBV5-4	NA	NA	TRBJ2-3	TGTGCCAGCAGCCAGGGTAATATCCGCACAGATACGCAGTATTTT	CASSQGNIRTDTQYF
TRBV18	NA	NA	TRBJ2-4	TGTGCCAGCTCACCACCGGCAATAGCCAAAAACATTCAGTACTTC	CASSPPAIAKNIQYF
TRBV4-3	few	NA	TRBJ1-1	TGCGCCAGCAGCCTGGGGACGGCGAACACTGAAGCTTTCTTT	CASSLGTANTEAFF
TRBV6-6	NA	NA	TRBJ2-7	TGTGCCAGCAGGCGGGGACTTCTGGTCTCCTACGAGCAGTACTTC	CASRRGLLVSYEQYF